One sample yielded the 16 T cell receptor beta chains listed below, sequenced in a study of early T cells in non-severe SARS-CoV-2 infection. TCRdb reprocessed the 5' RACE reads with MiXCR, giving one entry per CDR3 protein. The data contain tens of thousands of distinct CDR3 sequences, almost 6% of them seen just once; the ten biggest clones take up 7.6%. The sample comprised whole blood. The origin of the receptors is an adult who was a healthcare worker with PCR-confirmed SARS-CoV-2 infection or an uninfected control (not recorded which).

This chain joins TRBV29-1 and TRBJ2-2, with D hard to call. In germline, CDR1 is SQVTM, CDR2 ANQGSEA. The germline V and J ends were trimmed by 4 bases and 0 bases, with 3 bases remaining between them. CDR3 length equals 12 residues. This CDR3 is CSVVSNTGELFF. The CDR3 nucleotides read TGCAGCGTTGTCTCGAACACCGGGGAGCTGTTTTTT.

Ten or more counts support this clonotype. V is TRBV29-1 and J is TRBJ2-1; D might be TRBD2 (6 bases). V was trimmed by 8 bases and J by 6 bases, leaving 14 bases between them. The CDR3 extends over 12 amino acids. Germline values: CDR1 SQVTM, CDR2 ANQGSEA. The CDR3 loop reads CSPAGPGNEQFF. As DNA, the CDR3 is TGCAGCCCGGCGGGGCCGGGCAATGAGCAGTTCTTC.

This clonotype was seen only a few times. This rearrangement joins TRBV5-1 to TRBJ1-1; D may be TRBD1 (5 bases). The CDR3 covers 12 residues. Germline CDR1 SGHRS, CDR2 YFSETQ. V was pared by 2 bases and J by 7 bases, with 9 bases between. The CDR3 sequence is CASSFTGIEAFF. CDR3 nucleotide sequence: TGCGCCAGCAGCTTCACAGGAATTGAAGCTTTCTTT.

This clonotype appeared many times. The chain uses TRBV6-5 and TRBJ2-3; D is uncertain. CDR3 length: 12 amino acids. Between the trimmed V and J ends, which lost 4 bases and 6 bases, there was a span of 8 bases. Germline CDR1 is MNHEY and CDR2 is SVGAGI. The CDR3, as DNA: TGTGCCAGCAGTTCGGCCTCTGATACGCAGTATTTT. Its protein is CASSSASDTQYF.

This clonotype has ten or more counts. The CDR3 protein is CSAHGTGDTYEQYF. The CDR3 DNA follows: TGCAGTGCACATGGGACAGGGGATACGTACGAGCAGTACTTC. The V call is TRBV20-1, the J call TRBJ2-7; TRBD1 matches 10 bases. The CDR3 is 14 amino acids. CDR1 is DFQATT and CDR2 is SNEGSKA in the germline V gene (reference sequence). The J segment lost 4 bases and the V segment lost 6 bases, leaving 9 bases of the junction unmatched.

The table lists this clonotype with many counts. The rearrangement joins TRBV20-1 to TRBJ2-5; D possibly corresponds to TRBD1 (6 bases). This CDR3 is built from 12 residues. Germline CDR1 and CDR2: DFQATT and SNEGSKA (reference sequence). V was trimmed by 6 bases and J by 2 bases, leaving 10 bases between them. This CDR3 reads CSAPDSQETQYF. The CDR3, as DNA: TGCAGTGCACCGGACAGTCAAGAGACCCAGTACTTC.

This clonotype was counted many times. This sequence joins TRBV29-1 and TRBJ2-2; maybe TRBD1 (6 bases). Trimming shortened V by 4 bases and J by 2 bases, and 11 bases separated the two germline ends. Germline V gene lookup returns CDR1 SQVTM and CDR2 ANQGSEA. The CDR3 spans 14 residues. The CDR3 is CSVAYRVNTGELFF. The CDR3 bases are TGCAGCGTTGCCTACAGGGTAAACACCGGGGAGCTGTTTTTT.

The rearrangement uses TRBV19 and TRBJ1-6; D may be TRBD1 (5 bases). CDR3 length: 14 residues. Germline lookup yields CDR1 LNHDA and CDR2 SQIVND (reference sequence). V was cut by 9 bases and J by 1 base, with 10 bases left in between. The CDR3 bases are TGTGCCAGCCAAGGGGAATCCTATAATTCACCCCTCCACTTT. This sequence encodes CASQGESYNSPLHF. Using reference TRBV19 and TRBJ1-6 for the parts outside the CDR3, the full variable domain is DGGITQSPKYLFRKEGQNVTLSCEQNLNHDAMYWYRQDPGQGLRLIYYSQIVNDFQKGDIAEGYSVSREKKESFPLTVTSAQKNPTAFYLCASQGESYNSPLHFGNGTRLTVT.

A few counts support this clonotype. This chain links TRBV6-2 or TRBV6-3 with TRBJ2-5; D uncertain. CDR3 size: 11 residues. V lost 0 bases to trimming and J lost 5 bases, with 1 base between them. Looked up from germline, CDR1 is MNHEY and CDR2 is SVGEGT. CDR3 region: CASSYSETQYF. The CDR3 DNA reads as TGTGCCAGCAGTTACTCTGAGACCCAGTACTTC.

In its sample, this clonotype was seen many times. The chain links TRBV29-1 to TRBJ2-7; D ambiguous. In germline, CDR1 is SQVTM, CDR2 ANQGSEA. The length of the CDR3 is 11 residues. V lost 0 bases and J 7 bases, leaving 7 bases between the germline ends. In nucleotides, the CDR3 is TGCAGCGTTGAAGATCTAGGGGAGCAGTACTTC. Residues: CSVEDLGEQYF.

This clonotype was seen repeatedly, ten times or more. V is TRBV12-3 or TRBV12-4 and J is TRBJ1-5; D remains unclear. The CDR3 is 14 amino acids. V shed 4 bases and J shed 6 bases, with 13 bases lying between them. This CDR3 is CASSSRRLRQPQHF. CDR3 coding DNA: TGTGCCAGCAGTTCCCGTCGTCTTCGTCAGCCCCAGCATTTT.

This clonotype was seen many times. The chain joins TRBV5-1 to TRBJ2-1, with 7 nucleotides matching TRBD1. This CDR3 comprises 15 residues. V dropped 2 bases and J dropped 3; count of bases not matched to a gene: 5. Germline V gene lookup returns CDR1 SGHRS and CDR2 YFSETQ. CDR3 bases: TGCGCCAGCAGCTTACAGGGGCCCGTCTACAATGAGCAGTTCTTC. Translated, it gives CASSLQGPVYNEQFF.

The table lists this clonotype with many counts. The chain joins TRBV5-1 to TRBJ1-3; D call uncertain. The ends were cut back, 4 bases at V and 4 bases at J, with 9 bases in the middle. CDR1 is SGHRS, CDR2 YFSETQ, per germline. The CDR3 has 13 amino acids. CDR3 coding DNA: TGCGCCAGCAGCCCCGAGCTGGGAAACACCATATATTTT. This codes for CASSPELGNTIYF.

This clonotype was picked up many times. CDR3 in amino acids: CASSRDRETYEQYF. As DNA, the CDR3 is TGCGCCAGCAGCCGGGACAGGGAAACCTACGAGCAGTACTTC. The chain employs TRBV5-1 and TRBJ2-7, with TRBD1 matching over 9 bases. Germline CDR1 is SGHRS and CDR2 is YFSETQ. The J segment lost 2 bases and the V segment lost 4 bases, leaving 4 bases of the junction unmatched. CDR3 size: 14 residues.

A remark on this clonotype: This may be a read error, as it is one base from a much larger clone. The DNA for the CDR3 is TGTGCCAGCAGTTTATCGAGCGGAAGCTACGAGCAGTACTTC. Translation gives CASSLSSGSYEQYF. The chain has TRBV27 and TRBJ2-7, with D possibly being TRBD2 (5 bases). CDR3 size: 14 residues. The V gene lost 0 bases and the J gene lost 3 bases, with 9 bases spanning the gap. Germline V lookup: CDR1 MNHEY, CDR2 SMNVEV (reference sequence).

This clonotype was detected ten times or more. V is TRBV6-2 or TRBV6-3 and J is TRBJ2-1; TRBD2 matches 9 bases. The CDR3 consists of 13 residues. V lost 8 bases to trimming and J lost 6 bases; unmatched junction nucleotides: 5. Germline V lookup: CDR1 MNHEY, CDR2 SVGEGT. CDR3 sequence: CASGREGPNEQFF. CDR3 in DNA: TGTGCCAGCGGGCGGGAGGGCCCCAATGAGCAGTTCTTC.